This T cell receptor beta chain was retrieved from a study of prognosis after radiotherapy for stage I lung cancer. Two rounds of multiplex PCR amplified TCR beta CDR3 from genomic DNA. Primers (each specific to one TRBV or TRBJ gene) were used in first-round PCR. During the second PCR round, universal primers were used. TCRdb independently ran MiXCR on the multiplex PCR reads; one entry per CDR3 protein. The sample carries 50,000 to 75,000 distinct CDR3 sequences, 26% recorded once. Trimming took off 1 base at V and 6 bases at J, with 10 bases between the two ends. Germline loops: CDR1 LNHDA, CDR2 SQIVND (reference sequence). CDR3 length equals 15 residues. This clonotype was recorded many times.

Sequencing was performed on PBMCs, taken before or after stereotactic body radiation therapy (not recorded which). V gene TRBV19 combines with J gene TRBJ1-6; D remains unclear. The TCR sequence derives from a donor at least 50 years old with non-small cell lung cancer. The CDR3 DNA is TGTGCCAGTAGTATAGGCCAGAGGGTTAATTCACCCCTCCACTTT. Translated: CASSIGQRVNSPLHF.